What follows are 10 T cell receptor beta chains derived from one specimen sequenced in a study of blood T cell repertoires in COVID-19. This table comes from immunoSEQ multiplex PCR, and its TCRdb copy is limited to in-frame clones, with some not included. This table has around 270,000 clones, about 85% appearing once. What was sequenced was peripheral blood. Receptor source: a man between 60 and 75 years old with acute or convalescent COVID-19.

This chain links TRBV3-1 (or the pseudogene TRBV3-2) with TRBJ2-2; D may be TRBD2 (5 bases). V dropped 0 bases and J dropped 1 base, with 6 bases sitting between them. CDR3 length equals 15 residues. Germline CDR1 and CDR2: LGHDT and YNNKEL (reference sequence). CDR3 DNA sequence: TGTGCCAGCAGCCAAGAGGACTGGAACACCGGGGAGCTGTTTTTT. This sequence encodes CASSQEDWNTGELFF.

V is TRBV27 and J is TRBJ1-4; D uncertain. Trimming left V 2 bases short and J 5 bases short, with 12 bases between. The CDR3 is 15 amino acids. Germline V CDR1 and CDR2: MNHEY, SMNVEV (reference sequence). CDR3 in amino acids: CASSLRDNRNEKLFF. The DNA of the CDR3 is TGTGCCAGCAGTTTACGAGATAATCGGAATGAAAAACTGTTTTTT.

This clone came up once. This chain uses TRBV10-3 with TRBJ1-6; the match to TRBD1 covers 8 bases. Germline-derived CDR1 and CDR2 are ENHRY and SYGVKD. CDR3 size: 13 residues. With 11 bases clipped from V and 8 bases from J, the junction kept 8 bases outside the gene matches. The CDR3 DNA reads as TGTGCCGTCACCGGGACAGGAGATTCACCCCTCCACTTT. It is translated as CAVTGTGDSPLHF.

The gene calls are TRBV18 and TRBJ1-3; 7 bases align to TRBD1. CDR1 and CDR2 from the germline V gene are KGHSH and LQKENI. This CDR3 has 16 amino acids. J lost 1 base, V lost 2 bases, and 5 bases had no gene match. The CDR3 coding sequence is TGTGCCAGCTCACCATCCAGGGGGTGGTCTGGAAACACCATATATTTT. This gives the protein CASSPSRGWSGNTIYF.

The gene calls are TRBV7-9 and TRBJ1-5; TRBD1 matches 9 bases. The V segment lost 5 bases and the J segment 4 bases; nucleotides outside the gene matches: 6. Germline assignment: CDR1 SEHNR and CDR2 FQNEAQ (reference sequence). The CDR3 is made up of 15 amino acids. This chain's CDR3 is CASSPADRGNQPQHF. The CDR3 coding sequence is TGTGCCAGCAGCCCAGCGGACAGGGGTAATCAGCCCCAGCATTTT.

J is TRBJ2-2 and V is TRBV11-2; 7 positions match TRBD2. After removal of 5 bases from V and 6 bases from J, the junction contained 18 bases not matched to a gene. CDR3 length: 18 residues. Germline V gene lookup returns CDR1 SGHAT and CDR2 FQNNGV. The chain's CDR3 is CASSPAASSGGWAGELFF. DNA of the CDR3: TGTGCCAGCAGCCCCGCAGCGTCTAGCGGCGGTTGGGCCGGGGAGCTGTTTTTT.

Notes on this clone: At the DNA level, this CDR3 is encoded by other sequences in the same sample as well. The chain uses TRBV5-1 and TRBJ2-3, with TRBD2 as a possible D gene (6 bases). From germline, CDR1 is SGHRS and CDR2 YFSETQ. The ends were cut back, 5 bases at V and 0 bases at J, with 13 bases in the middle. This CDR3 contains 15 residues. The CDR3: CASSLSGTSTDTQYF. CDR3 bases: TGCGCCAGCAGTCTTTCCGGGACTAGCACAGATACGCAGTATTTT.

This chain connects TRBV9 to TRBJ1-2, with 7 bases matching TRBD1. Germline trimming cut 0 bases from V and 4 bases from J; bases unmatched to any gene: 6. The CDR3 has 15 amino acids. Germline V lookup: CDR1 SGDLS, CDR2 YYNGEE. The CDR3 DNA follows: TGTGCCAGCAGCGTAGAGGTAGGGGGCAGCTATGGCTACACCTTC. It specifies CASSVEVGGSYGYTF.

The rearrangement links TRBV5-1 to TRBJ2-7, with a weak D call TRBD1 (6 bases). CDR3 length: 15 amino acids. V was shortened by 1 base and J by 3 bases, with 14 bases between the two germline ends. Germline assignment: CDR1 SGHRS and CDR2 YFSETQ. The CDR3 region has the DNA TGCGCCAGCAGCTTGAGTCAGGGGCAGGGCTACGAGCAGTACTTC. This translates into CASSLSQGQGYEQYF. The entire variable domain, with the rest obtained from reference TRBV5-1 and TRBJ2-7, is as follows: KAGVTQTPRYLIKTRGQQVTLSCSPISGHRSVSWYQQTPGQGLQFLFEYFSETQRNKGNFPGRFSGRQFSNSRSEMNVSTLELGDSALYLCASSLSQGQGYEQYFGPGTRLTVT.

The J gene is TRBJ2-7, the V gene TRBV27, with 10 nucleotides matching TRBD2. With V trimmed by 2 bases and J by 5 bases, 9 bases remained unmatched. Germline values: CDR1 MNHEY, CDR2 SMNVEV (reference sequence). CDR3 size: 16 residues. CDR3 amino acids: CASSLIVAGGSDEQYF. The CDR3 nucleotides are TGTGCCAGCAGTTTAATTGTAGCGGGGGGCTCTGACGAGCAGTACTTC.